There are a few counts of the clone carrying this TCR beta chain. The target antigen is unknown. Separate alpha and beta amplification began at the second PCR step. This record comes from a study of naive and memory T cell subsets. Study-level findings and limits: From naive to CM, EM and EMRA, diversity decreased and Gini increased. RNA-based TCR counts may shift with T cell activation and differentiation. In naive cells, over 95% of TCR sequences were seen only once.

Two oligonucleotides, mixed equimolar, formed the beta constant-region primer covering TRBC1 and TRBC2. Ligated cDNA was amplified by four rounds of PCR with nested alpha and beta constant-region primers and SP2. TCRdb itself ran the UMI-ligation and nested PCR reads through MiXCR, one entry per CDR3 protein. This table holds 95,000 to 150,000 distinct CDR3 sequences, 35% to 40% found once. The germline V and J ends were trimmed by 8 bases and 5 bases, with 12 bases remaining between them. Germline loops: CDR1 SGHVS, CDR2 FNYEAQ. CDR3 size: 12 residues. The specimen sequenced was central memory CD4+ T cells from blood. The sequence derives from a human donor in good health. The chain carries TRBV7-6 and TRBJ1-2, with TRBD1 as a possible D gene (5 bases). The CDR3 DNA reads as TGTGCCAGCGGGGGTTCGCGGTATGGCTACACCTTC. As protein: CASGGSRYGYTF.